This TCR beta chain was identified in a study of blood T cell repertoires in COVID-19. Using immunoSEQ multiplex PCR, the repertoire was profiled, and TCRdb retains in-frame clones only, with some absent. The data hold about 230,000 clones, with roughly four fifths observed a single time. This CDR3 comprises 15 residues. CDR1 is SGDLS and CDR2 is YYNGEE in the germline V gene. Deletions cut 4 bases from V and 5 bases from J, with 15 bases between. The sequenced sample was peripheral blood. J is TRBJ1-4 and V is TRBV9; TRBD1 might be the D (5 bases). The receptor was isolated from a woman over 75 with COVID-19, enrolled during active disease. The CDR3 region has the DNA TGTGCCAGCAGCCCCCGGGGGACCCTGAATGAAAAACTGTTTTTT. Protein product: CASSPRGTLNEKLFF.